These T cell receptor beta chains were read from a single sample in a study of OX40 agonist ivuxolimab in advanced cancers. Some clones are missing from TCRdb's copy, which holds only in-frame ones; the method was immunoSEQ multiplex PCR. This sample yields approximately 50,000 clones, of which approximately 80% are seen a single time; under 3.5% belongs to the top ten. The material was CD4+ or CD8+ T cells sorted from blood, obtained in a trial of the OX40 agonist ivuxolimab. These receptors were obtained from an adult with an advanced solid tumor such as melanoma, head and neck, liver or kidney cancer. The CDR3 runs from the conserved cysteine through the conserved F or W. The order of the fields is clone size, D gene, J gene, V gene, CDR3 protein, CDR3 DNA. A D gene is named only where the DNA matches it firmly. Clone size appears in some rows only: once, few, many, or a class for an expanded clone.

size: -; D: -; J: TRBJ2-5; V: TRBV7-7; CDR3: CASSRGAAETQYF; DNA: TGTGCCAGCAGCCGAGGGGCTGCAGAGACCCAGTACTTC
size: -; D: -; J: TRBJ2-3; V: TRBV6-5; CDR3: CASSYSGSSTDTQYF; DNA: TGTGCCAGCAGTTATAGCGGATCTAGCACAGATACGCAGTATTTT
size: -; D: -; J: TRBJ1-4; V: TRBV6-6; CDR3: CASSYSRGKQNRLFF; DNA: TGTGCCAGCAGTTACTCTAGGGGGAAGCAGAATAGACTGTTTTTT
size: -; D: -; J: TRBJ1-1; V: TRBV7-2; CDR3: CASSKLAGETEAFF; DNA: TGTGCCAGCAGCAAGCTTGCGGGAGAAACTGAAGCTTTCTTT
size: -; D: TRBD2; J: TRBJ2-7; V: TRBV5-5; CDR3: CASSRLAGTYEQYF; DNA: TGTGCCAGCAGCCGACTAGCGGGGACCTACGAGCAGTACTTC
size: -; D: -; J: TRBJ1-5; V: TRBV7-9; CDR3: CASSQGGPPNQPQHF; DNA: TGTGCCAGCAGCCAGGGAGGACCCCCCAATCAGCCCCAGCATTTT
size: -; D: TRBD1; J: TRBJ1-5; V: TRBV30; CDR3: CAWGTGNGNQPQHF; DNA: TGTGCCTGGGGGACAGGGAACGGCAATCAGCCCCAGCATTTT
size: -; D: -; J: TRBJ2-6; V: TRBV30; CDR3: CAWSVGATGANVLTF; DNA: TGTGCCTGGAGTGTAGGGGCAACTGGGGCCAACGTCCTGACTTTC
size: once; D: TRBD1; J: TRBJ2-1; V: TRBV19; CDR3: CASSVTGGKNEQFF; DNA: TGTGCCAGTAGTGTAACAGGGGGGAAAAATGAGCAGTTCTTC
size: few; D: -; J: TRBJ2-7; V: TRBV6-1; CDR3: CASIRTITSYEQYF; DNA: TGTGCCAGCATTCGAACGATAACTTCCTACGAGCAGTACTTC
size: -; D: TRBD1; J: TRBJ1-1; V: TRBV11-2; CDR3: CASSLITGGLSKAFF; DNA: TGTGCCAGCAGCTTAATCACAGGGGGGCTATCTAAAGCTTTCTTT
size: -; D: -; J: TRBJ2-5; V: TRBV18; CDR3: CASSPRRGYAETQYF; DNA: TGTGCCAGCTCACCAAGGAGGGGGTATGCGGAGACCCAGTACTTC
size: -; D: TRBD2; J: TRBJ2-5; V: TRBV18; CDR3: CASSPGTTGETQYF; DNA: TGTGCCAGCTCACCGGGGACTACGGGGGAGACCCAGTACTTC
size: -; D: -; J: TRBJ2-3; V: TRBV18; CDR3: CASSPTLGLSTDTQYF; DNA: TGTGCCAGCTCACCTACGTTAGGGCTGAGCACAGATACGCAGTATTTT
size: -; D: -; J: TRBJ2-3; V: TRBV10-3; CDR3: CAISGPGDTQYF; DNA: TGTGCCATCAGTGGACCTGGAGATACGCAGTATTTT
size: few; D: -; J: TRBJ1-2; V: TRBV6-5; CDR3: CASSLSSGRNYGYTF; DNA: TGTGCCAGCAGCCTCAGTTCAGGGCGTAACTATGGCTACACCTTC
size: -; D: TRBD1; J: TRBJ2-3; V: TRBV7-9; CDR3: CASSLGQGEADTQYF; DNA: TGTGCCAGCAGCTTAGGACAGGGTGAGGCAGATACGCAGTATTTT
size: -; D: -; J: TRBJ1-1; V: TRBV7-3; CDR3: CASQPPSGHTEAFF; DNA: TGTGCCAGCCAACCGCCCTCGGGGCACACTGAAGCTTTCTTT
size: -; D: TRBD1; J: TRBJ1-1; V: TRBV19; CDR3: CASWDRRVNTEAFF; DNA: TGTGCCAGTTGGGACAGAAGGGTGAACACTGAAGCTTTCTTT
size: -; D: -; J: TRBJ2-7; V: TRBV6-6; CDR3: CASSTDREGYEQYF; DNA: TGTGCCAGCAGTACAGACAGGGAGGGCTACGAGCAGTACTTC
size: -; D: -; J: TRBJ2-2; V: TRBV5-1; CDR3: CASSKEVGNTGELFF; DNA: TGCGCCAGCAGCAAGGAAGTGGGGAACACCGGGGAGCTGTTTTTT
size: -; D: -; J: TRBJ2-3; V: TRBV4-3; CDR3: CASSQDGTTDTQYF; DNA: TGCGCCAGCAGCCAAGATGGGACAACAGATACGCAGTATTTT
size: -; D: -; J: TRBJ1-6; V: TRBV7-9; CDR3: CASSMTGNSPLHF; DNA: TGTGCCAGCAGCATGACAGGAAATTCACCCCTCCACTTT
size: -; D: -; J: TRBJ1-4; V: TRBV6-1; CDR3: CASRRGGREEKLFF; DNA: TGTGCCAGCAGGAGGGGGGGGCGTGAAGAAAAACTGTTTTTT
size: -; D: -; J: TRBJ1-2; V: TRBV5-5; CDR3: CASSLALGVYGYTF; DNA: TGTGCCAGCAGCTTGGCCTTAGGGGTATATGGCTACACCTTC
size: -; D: -; J: TRBJ1-3; V: TRBV28; CDR3: CASRRGTLSGNTIYF; DNA: TGTGCCAGCAGGCGGGGGACACTCTCTGGAAACACCATATATTTT
size: few; D: -; J: TRBJ2-2; V: TRBV15; CDR3: CATSPPFTGELFF; DNA: TGTGCCACCAGCCCCCCCTTTACCGGGGAGCTGTTTTTT
size: medium-sized; D: TRBD1; J: TRBJ1-6; V: TRBV5-1; CDR3: CASSLVPGQANSPLHF; DNA: TGCGCCAGCAGCCTAGTACCGGGACAGGCGAATTCACCCCTCCACTTT
size: -; D: -; J: TRBJ2-2; V: TRBV7-9; CDR3: CASSLRAENTGELFF; DNA: TGTGCCAGCAGCTTAAGGGCAGAGAACACCGGGGAGCTGTTTTTT
size: once; D: -; J: TRBJ2-2; V: TRBV7-3; CDR3: CASSLNGVNTGELFF; DNA: TGTGCCAGCAGCTTAAACGGGGTGAACACCGGGGAGCTGTTTTTT
size: few; D: -; J: TRBJ2-7; V: TRBV2; CDR3: CASNPSPSRERGEQYF; DNA: TGTGCCAGCAACCCCAGCCCCTCTAGGGAAAGGGGCGAGCAGTACTTC
size: -; D: -; J: TRBJ2-3; V: TRBV5-5; CDR3: CASSWEPDTQYF; DNA: TGTGCCAGCAGCTGGGAACCCGATACGCAGTATTTT
size: few; D: -; J: TRBJ1-2; V: TRBV7-9; CDR3: CASSLARREQVYTF; DNA: TGTGCCAGCAGCTTAGCAAGGCGCGAACAGGTCTACACCTTC
size: -; D: -; J: TRBJ1-1; V: TRBV5-1; CDR3: CASSLRVRDTEAFF; DNA: TGCGCCAGCAGCTTGAGGGTCAGGGACACTGAAGCTTTCTTT
size: once; D: -; J: TRBJ1-1; V: TRBV18; CDR3: CASSPPGMGGTEAFF; DNA: TGTGCCAGCTCACCACCGGGGATGGGCGGGACTGAAGCTTTCTTT
size: -; D: -; J: TRBJ1-2; V: TRBV27; CDR3: CASSGRTGQGYTF; DNA: TGTGCCAGCAGCGGGAGAACCGGCCAGGGCTACACCTTC
size: once; D: TRBD1; J: TRBJ2-2; V: TRBV2; CDR3: CASSEGTGVGGELFF; DNA: TGTGCCAGCAGTGAGGGGACAGGGGTGGGCGGGGAGCTGTTTTTT
size: -; D: -; J: TRBJ2-1; V: TRBV19; CDR3: CASSPPSQRQFF; DNA: TGTGCCAGTAGTCCCCCAAGCCAGCGGCAGTTCTTC
size: -; D: -; J: TRBJ2-1; V: TRBV7-2; CDR3: CASSPGLLSGNEQFF; DNA: TGTGCCAGCAGCCCGGGACTCCTCTCCGGTAATGAGCAGTTCTTC
size: -; D: -; J: TRBJ2-5; V: TRBV7-9; CDR3: CASSPLRETQYF; DNA: TGTGCCAGCAGCCCCTTAAGGGAGACCCAGTACTTC
size: -; D: TRBD1; J: TRBJ2-2; V: TRBV19; CDR3: CASIGQANTGELFF; DNA: TGTGCCAGTATTGGACAGGCGAACACCGGGGAGCTGTTTTTT
size: medium-sized; D: -; J: TRBJ1-5; V: TRBV21-1; CDR3: CASRQPGPQHF; DNA: TGTGCCAGCAGGCAGCCGGGGCCCCAGCATTTT
size: -; D: TRBD2; J: TRBJ2-7; V: TRBV14; CDR3: CASSKSGDLSYEQYF; DNA: TGTGCCAGCAGCAAGAGCGGGGACCTATCCTACGAGCAGTACTTC
size: once; D: TRBD1; J: TRBJ1-6; V: TRBV4-3; CDR3: CASSQDGTVVSPLHF; DNA: TGCGCCAGCAGCCAAGATGGGACAGTGGTGTCACCCCTCCACTTT
size: -; D: TRBD1; J: TRBJ2-7; V: TRBV9; CDR3: CASSVAGTAYEQYF; DNA: TGTGCCAGCAGCGTAGCAGGGACAGCTTACGAGCAGTACTTC
size: -; D: -; J: TRBJ2-3; V: TRBV20-1; CDR3: CSATDQDTQYF; DNA: TGCAGTGCTACCGACCAAGATACGCAGTATTTT
size: -; D: -; J: TRBJ2-5; V: TRBV19; CDR3: CASKTREYQETQYF; DNA: TGTGCCAGTAAAACACGGGAGTACCAAGAGACCCAGTACTTC
size: few; D: TRBD1; J: TRBJ1-4; V: TRBV27; CDR3: CASKFGRDRNEKLFF; DNA: TGTGCCAGCAAATTTGGCCGGGACAGGAATGAAAAACTGTTTTTT
size: -; D: -; J: TRBJ2-2; V: TRBV19; CDR3: CAINARNTGELFF; DNA: TGTGCCATCAACGCACGGAACACCGGGGAGCTGTTTTTT
size: -; D: TRBD1; J: TRBJ2-3; V: TRBV2; CDR3: CASSEIRGRLDTQYF; DNA: TGTGCCAGCAGTGAAATTAGGGGGCGGTTAGATACGCAGTATTTT
size: once; D: -; J: TRBJ1-4; V: TRBV20-1; CDR3: CSASDEKLFF; DNA: TGCAGTGCTAGTGATGAAAAACTGTTTTTT
size: -; D: TRBD1; J: TRBJ1-2; V: TRBV27; CDR3: CASSFGQGARGYTF; DNA: TGTGCCAGCAGTTTTGGACAGGGGGCGCGTGGCTACACCTTC
size: once; D: TRBD2; J: TRBJ2-3; V: TRBV11-2; CDR3: CASSLGGYSDTQYF; DNA: TGTGCCAGCAGCTTGGGGGGGTATTCAGATACGCAGTATTTT
size: once; D: -; J: TRBJ1-5; V: TRBV5-4; CDR3: CASSLLTGSNSNQPQHF; DNA: TGTGCCAGCAGCTTGCTTACCGGGTCAAATAGCAATCAGCCCCAGCATTTT